This T cell receptor (beta chain) was obtained from a study of T-cell memory formation after mild COVID-19 (dated by TCRdb to the early 2020s). Regarding the study in general: TCR sequence clusters from the two donors were largely donor specific. In a couple of donors, T-cell clones that expanded and contracted after mild COVID-19 were tracked by sequencing TCRalpha and TCRbeta repertoires over time. The cohort was made up of two young adult volunteers, one female and one male, who were previously healthy.

The germline V gene provides CDR1 SGDLS and CDR2 YYNGEE. Measured from the cysteine to the phenylalanine, the CDR3 is 14 residues long. Here the CDR3 DNA is all that survives: 42 bases in frame from base 1. V is reduced by 0 bases and J by 1 base, leaving a spacing of 7 bases between them. The run used an Illumina NovaSeq 6000. cDNA libraries for TCRalpha and TCRbeta were prepared by 5'RACE using constant-segment primers, with sample barcodes and unique molecular identifiers added. Trizol reagent was used to extract RNA from every sample. Amplification of the libraries took two PCR steps, and the second step added a second sample barcode plus Illumina TruSeq adapters. Libraries were sequenced on an Illumina NovaSeq with 2 x 150 bp paired-end reads. Per the source publication's procedure: The reads were demultiplexed and collapsed into UMI-guided consensus sequences using migec v1.2.7. Using mixcr v2.1.11, UMI consensuses were aligned to TRA and TRB V and J templates and then assembled into clonotypes. Clonotypes were classified as expanded or contracted when called significant by both edgeR and NoisET, with noise models trained on biological replicates. For edgeR calls, the cutoffs were a false discovery rate-adjusted p below 0.01 and a log2 fold-change threshold of 1. PCA with hierarchical clustering of max-normalized trajectories of the 1000 most abundant clonotypes was used as exploratory dynamics analysis. The CD4 or CD8 phenotype of responding clones was assigned using the separately sequenced CD4+ and CD8+ repertoires. The raw public data were reprocessed by TCRdb itself: fastp quality trimming at Q25, MiXCR clonotype calling, in-frame beta chains only. Rows are combined by CDR3 protein, so each entry shows the most common genes and DNA. The authors' filters were not applied to this entry. For this sample there are 140,000 to 150,000 distinct CDR3 sequences; almost 25% appear just once. Jointly, the top ten make up around a quarter of the sample.

Remarks on this clonotype: The clone's antigen remains unknown. The sample holds no much larger clone one base away, and base qualities are not on file.

On the study overall, not on this receptor specifically: Contracting CD4+ clones were found mainly in CM and EM memory subsets, while CD8+ clones were enriched in EMRA. Only a couple of mild cases were covered by the study, and larger cohorts that include severe cases with pre-infection samples were considered necessary. SARS-CoV-2 specificity of the second-wave clones peaking on day 37 was not confirmed. Some responding clones were detected in pre-infection memory, suggesting pre-existing cross-reactive memory T cells joined the SARS-CoV-2 response. From day 15 to 85, contracting clones showed balanced CD4/CD8 phenotypes, whereas a second wave of clones that expanded from day 15 to 37 leaned towards CD4+.

Ficoll-Paque density gradient centrifugation was the method used to isolate PBMCs. The sequence was collected from an adult woman who had mild COVID-19 (a few samples of this study predate the infection). The sample titles of this study are shuffled in the database, so cell type and time point are left out; the donor was told from shared clones. The sample consisted of PBMCs or a T cell subset sorted from them (not recorded which). The V and J genes are TRBV9 and TRBJ2-5, with the D gene call left open. The CDR3 region has the sequence CASSVDGGQETQYF. The base sequence is TGTGCCAGCAGCGTAGACGGCGGCCAAGAGACCCAGTACTTC.